This TCR beta chain was documented in a study of blood T cells in healthy people across ages. Points from the study as a whole: PBMC samples, being unsorted, prevented any conclusive comparison of naive and antigen-experienced cells. Compared with aged donors, long-lived donors showed fewer expanded clones, suggesting selection.

The CDR3 is made up of 13 amino acids. Trimming removed 5 bases from V and 8 bases from J, with 16 bases in between. Germline V gives CDR1 DFQATT, CDR2 SNEGSKA (reference sequence). Those donating, healthy Caucasian individuals from Russia, were aged about 6 to 100. The sample, about 9.2 milliliters of peripheral blood, was drawn from each donor. Sample-barcoded 5' priming and a J-beta primer mix drove a second PCR of about 6 to 12 cycles. TCRdb itself ran the 5' RACE reads through MiXCR, one entry per CDR3 protein. Seen here are 1.5 million to 2 million distinct CDR3 sequences, roughly 52% observed once, and the top ten hold roughly 2%. With regard to this clonotype: The antigen is unknown.

The receptor was derived from a woman aged 40 to 49 in good health. The sequenced sample was blood. This chain joins TRBV20-1 and TRBJ2-1; the D gene is possibly TRBD2 (6 bases). The CDR3 reads CSAPWRGFHEQFF. CDR3 in DNA: TGCAGTGCTCCCTGGCGGGGATTTCATGAGCAGTTCTTC.